The clone carrying this T cell receptor beta chain has more than one count but fewer than ten. Its antigen is not known. Primers included in the PCR were 60 Vbeta and 13 Jbeta primers. Here immunoSEQ multiplex PCR was the method, and the copy in TCRdb shows in-frame clones only, minus some. The sample holds approximately 140,000 clones; around 76% are singletons and the top ten take around 2%. This specimen belongs to a study of cytomegalovirus exposure and HLA in healthy donors. Study-level information: Inside one of the first data releases sat 75 million to 100 million unique TCRs taken from HLA-typed donors.

Broader study findings: The study reported that TCR beta sequences accurately predicted HLA-A and HLA-B alleles in most subjects. Accounts indicate the classifier identified cytomegalovirus status with strong specificity and sensitivity. Sequencing had likely introduced a cluster of highly shared sequence variants as an artifact.

Germline V gene lookup returns CDR1 SGDLS and CDR2 YYNGEE. The ends were cut back, 5 bases at V and 1 base at J, with 14 bases in the middle. CDR3 length equals 15 residues. The clonotype was recovered from a woman aged 45-60 years in good health and CMV-seronegative. J is TRBJ2-3 and V is TRBV9; the D gene is possibly TRBD1 (6 bases). The sequenced material came from PBMCs. The CDR3 DNA follows: TGTGCCAGCAGTCCACCGGGACACGGCACAGATACGCAGTATTTT. Translated: CASSPPGHGTDTQYF.